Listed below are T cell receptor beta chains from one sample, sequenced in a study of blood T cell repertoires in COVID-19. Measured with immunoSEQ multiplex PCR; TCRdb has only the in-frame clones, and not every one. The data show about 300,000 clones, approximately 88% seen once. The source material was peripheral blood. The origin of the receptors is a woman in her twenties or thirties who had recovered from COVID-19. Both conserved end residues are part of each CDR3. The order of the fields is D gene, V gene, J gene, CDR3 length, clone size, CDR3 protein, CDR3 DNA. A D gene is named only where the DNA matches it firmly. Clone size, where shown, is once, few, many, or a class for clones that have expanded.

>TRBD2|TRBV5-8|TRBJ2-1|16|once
CASSDRTSGSYNEQFF
TGTGCCAGCAGCGACCGGACTAGCGGCTCCTACAATGAGCAGTTCTTC
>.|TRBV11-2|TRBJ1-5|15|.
CASSLDGQSYQPQHF
TGTGCCAGCAGCTTAGACGGACAGTCCTATCAGCCCCAGCATTTT
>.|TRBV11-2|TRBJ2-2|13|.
CASSLSSAGELFF
TGTGCCAGCAGCTTATCCAGCGCCGGGGAGCTGTTTTTT
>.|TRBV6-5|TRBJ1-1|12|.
CASSKIDTEAFF
TGTGCCAGCAGCAAGATAGACACTGAAGCTTTCTTT
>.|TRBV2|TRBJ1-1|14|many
CASTGQSGRTEAFF
TGTGCCAGCACCGGACAGTCGGGTCGCACTGAAGCTTTCTTT
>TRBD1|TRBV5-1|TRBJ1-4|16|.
CASSLGQGVTNEKLFF
TGCGCCAGCAGCTTGGGACAGGGGGTGACTAATGAAAAACTGTTTTTT
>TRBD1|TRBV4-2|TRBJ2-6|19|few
CASSPRVGQAISGANVLTF
TGTGCCAGCAGCCCTCGAGTCGGACAGGCCATCTCTGGGGCCAACGTCCTGACTTTC
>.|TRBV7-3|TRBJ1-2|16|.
CASSREPRVEGYGYTF
TGTGCCAGCAGTAGAGAACCCAGGGTCGAAGGCTATGGCTACACCTTC
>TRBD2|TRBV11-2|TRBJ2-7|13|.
CASSIGGALEQYF
TGTGCCAGCAGCATCGGGGGGGCCCTCGAGCAGTACTTC
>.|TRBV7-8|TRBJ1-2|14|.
CASSLGLANYGYTF
TGTGCCAGCAGCTTAGGTTTAGCTAACTATGGCTACACCTTC
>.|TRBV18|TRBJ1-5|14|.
CASSPQGGHQPQHF
TGTGCCAGCTCGCCTCAGGGAGGTCATCAGCCCCAGCATTTT
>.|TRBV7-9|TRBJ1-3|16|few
CASSDPTGSSGNTIYF
TGTGCCAGCAGCGACCCTACAGGGAGCTCTGGAAACACCATATATTTT
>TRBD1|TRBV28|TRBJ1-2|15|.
CASRELQGANYGYTF
TGTGCCAGCAGAGAACTTCAGGGGGCCAACTATGGCTACACCTTC
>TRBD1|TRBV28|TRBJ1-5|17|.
CASSLTGTGVSNQPQHF
TGTGCCAGCAGTTTAACCGGGACAGGGGTTAGCAATCAGCCCCAGCATTTT
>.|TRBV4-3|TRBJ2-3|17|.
CASSQELGAIGLSTQYF
TGCGCCAGCAGCCAAGAATTGGGGGCTATAGGGTTATCGACGCAGTATTTT
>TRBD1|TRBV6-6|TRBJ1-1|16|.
CASRADRTSEVAEAFF
TGTGCCAGCAGGGCGGACAGGACCTCCGAAGTGGCTGAAGCTTTCTTT
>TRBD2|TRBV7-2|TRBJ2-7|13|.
CASSLGGGIEQYF
TGTGCCAGCAGCTTAGGGGGAGGGATCGAGCAGTACTTC
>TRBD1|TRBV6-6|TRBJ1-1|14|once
CASRYTGGVPEAFF
TGTGCCAGCAGGTACACAGGGGGCGTCCCGGAAGCTTTCTTT
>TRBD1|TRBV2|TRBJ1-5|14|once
CASRGGTGPQPQHF
TGTGCCAGCAGGGGGGGGACAGGGCCACAGCCCCAGCATTTT
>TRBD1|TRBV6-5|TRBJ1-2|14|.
CASRAGTGGKSYTF
TGTGCCAGCAGGGCCGGGACAGGGGGTAAGAGCTACACCTTC
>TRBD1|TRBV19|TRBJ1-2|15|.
CASSPTYRGVDGYTF
TGTGCCAGTAGTCCTACTTACAGGGGAGTGGATGGCTACACCTTC
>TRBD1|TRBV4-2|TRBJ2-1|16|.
CASSQQGASSYNEQFF
TGTGCCAGCAGCCAACAGGGGGCGAGCTCCTACAATGAGCAGTTCTTC
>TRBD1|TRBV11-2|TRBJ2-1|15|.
CASSSYRGINNEQFF
TGTGCCAGCAGCTCCTACAGGGGGATCAACAATGAGCAGTTCTTC
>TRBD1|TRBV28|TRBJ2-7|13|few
CASTKNRGRWQYF
TGTGCCAGCACAAAGAACAGGGGGCGTTGGCAGTACTTC
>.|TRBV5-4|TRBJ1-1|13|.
CASSRGVNTEAFF
TGTGCCAGCAGCCGCGGAGTGAACACTGAAGCTTTCTTT
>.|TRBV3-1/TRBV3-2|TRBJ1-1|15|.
CASSQDPGRDTEAFF
TGTGCCAGCAGCCAAGACCCAGGCAGGGACACTGAAGCTTTCTTT
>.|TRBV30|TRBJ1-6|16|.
CAWSVLGGTYNSPLHF
TGTGCCTGGAGTGTACTCGGGGGGACCTATAATTCACCCCTCCACTTT
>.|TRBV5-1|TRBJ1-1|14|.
CASSQATGNTEAFF
TGCGCCAGCAGTCAGGCGACAGGGAACACTGAAGCTTTCTTT
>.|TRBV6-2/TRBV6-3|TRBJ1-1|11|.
CASSEGYEAFF
TGTGCCAGCAGTGAGGGTTATGAAGCTTTCTTT
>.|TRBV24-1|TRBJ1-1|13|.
CATRASGTPKAFF
TGTGCCACCAGAGCTTCCGGGACACCAAAAGCTTTCTTT
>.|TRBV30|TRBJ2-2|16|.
CAWSLTGGPRTGELFF
TGTGCCTGGAGCCTTACCGGGGGGCCGAGGACCGGGGAGCTGTTTTTT
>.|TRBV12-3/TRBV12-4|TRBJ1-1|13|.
CASSAEAGTEAFF
TGTGCCAGCAGTGCGGAGGCGGGCACTGAAGCTTTCTTT
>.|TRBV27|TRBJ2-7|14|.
CASSTIGTNYEQYF
TGTGCCAGCAGTACGATCGGGACAAACTACGAGCAGTACTTC
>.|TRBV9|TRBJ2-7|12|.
CASSGASPALNF
TGTGCCAGCAGCGGGGCCTCCCCGGCCCTTAACTTC
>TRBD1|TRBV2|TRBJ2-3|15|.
CASSGTGLGTDTQYF
TGTGCCAGCAGTGGGACAGGGCTAGGAACAGATACGCAGTATTTT
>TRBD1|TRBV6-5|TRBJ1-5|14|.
CASEGQGPYLAQHF
TGTGCCAGTGAGGGACAGGGGCCTTATCTGGCCCAGCATTTT
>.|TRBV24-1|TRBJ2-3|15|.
CATSDHRRNTDTQYF
TGTGCCACCAGTGACCACAGGCGTAACACAGATACGCAGTATTTT
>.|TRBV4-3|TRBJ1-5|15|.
CASSQEAYSNQPQHF
TGCGCCAGCAGCCAAGAAGCGTATAGCAATCAGCCCCAGCATTTT
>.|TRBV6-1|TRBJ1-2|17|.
CASSEAPGTYGNYGYTF
TGTGCCAGCAGTGAAGCGCCCGGGACATATGGTAACTATGGCTACACCTTC
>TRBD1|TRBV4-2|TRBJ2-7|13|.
CASSETGGGEQYF
TGTGCCAGCAGTGAGACAGGGGGCGGAGAGCAGTACTTC